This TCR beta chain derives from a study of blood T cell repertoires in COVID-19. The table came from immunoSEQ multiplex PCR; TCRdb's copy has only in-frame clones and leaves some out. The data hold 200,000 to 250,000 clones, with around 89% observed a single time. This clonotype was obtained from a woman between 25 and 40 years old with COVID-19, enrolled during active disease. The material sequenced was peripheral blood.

In nucleotides, the CDR3 is TGCAGCGTTGATTTATCGGGGAGGGAAGGGACAGATACGCAGTATTTT. Residues: CSVDLSGREGTDTQYF. The chain employs TRBV29-1 and TRBJ2-3, with TRBD2 identical over 7 bases. Trimming took 3 bases from V and 3 from J; bases not matched to a gene: 12. There are 16 residues in the CDR3. Germline V CDR1 and CDR2: SQVTM, ANQGSEA.